A single sample is the source of the 24 T cell receptor beta chains below, sequenced in a study of radiotherapy plus CTLA-4 blockade in lung cancer. The assay was immunoSEQ multiplex PCR, and TCRdb's table has in-frame clones only and misses some. Among just under 45,000 clones listed, roughly 67% were seen once. The input for sequencing was peripheral blood, taken from a patient treated with radiotherapy plus ipilimumab. These receptors were taken from a human donor with non-small cell lung cancer who had a partial response to radiotherapy plus ipilimumab.

The chain combines TRBV5-4 with TRBJ2-7; 8 bases are a match to TRBD1. This CDR3 has 13 residues. Germline loops: CDR1 SGHNT, CDR2 YYREEE (reference sequence). Losses at the gene ends were 4 bases for V and 3 bases for J; bases not matched to a gene: 3. Here the CDR3 DNA reads TGTGCCAGCAGCAGGGGACAGGACTACGAGCAGTACTTC. It specifies CASSRGQDYEQYF.

This sequence joins TRBV6-1 and TRBJ2-1; 10 bases line up with TRBD2. Germline values: CDR1 MNHNS, CDR2 SASEGT. The CDR3 covers 15 residues. J lost 7 bases, V lost 7 bases, and 10 bases had no gene match. The chain's CDR3 is CASKYLAGEANEQFF. The CDR3 DNA sequence: TGTGCCAGCAAATACCTAGCGGGAGAGGCGAATGAGCAGTTCTTC.

The V and J genes are TRBV7-3 and TRBJ2-1; 10 bases line up with TRBD2. This CDR3 region has 14 residues. Per the germline V gene, CDR1 is SGHTA and CDR2 is FQGTGA. The V gene end was trimmed by 0 bases and the J gene end by 9 bases; junction bases not matched to a gene: 2. CDR3 DNA sequence: TGTGCCAGCAGCTTAACGAGCGGGGGGGTTGAGCAGTTCTTC. Translating gives CASSLTSGGVEQFF.

The chain recombines TRBV7-2 with TRBJ2-1; weak D call: TRBD2 (6 bases). The CDR3 has 14 amino acids. In germline, CDR1 is SGHTA, CDR2 FQGNSA. V was pared by 4 bases and J by 7 bases, with 14 bases between. CDR3 protein: CASSSTPGVNEQFF. The CDR3 DNA follows: TGTGCCAGCAGCTCCACCCCGGGGGTAAATGAGCAGTTCTTC.

The V gene is TRBV27, the J gene TRBJ2-3, with TRBD1 matching over 9 bases. The CDR3 is made up of 14 amino acids. The V and J ends lost 6 bases and 3 bases, in that order; junction bases with no gene match: 4. Germline V gives CDR1 MNHEY, CDR2 SMNVEV (reference sequence). The CDR3 protein is CASRRDRATDTQYF. As DNA, the CDR3 is TGTGCCAGCAGGAGGGACAGGGCGACAGATACGCAGTATTTT.

The V and J genes are TRBV29-1 and TRBJ1-2; no clear D gene. From germline, CDR1 is SQVTM and CDR2 ANQGSEA. The CDR3 loop spans 12 amino acids. Trimming left V 3 bases short and J 5 bases short, with 10 bases between. CDR3 bases: TGCAGCGTTGAGAGAGGAGGGTATGGCTACACCTTC. Encoded protein: CSVERGGYGYTF.

The rearrangement joins TRBV2 to TRBJ1-2, with D unresolved. The CDR3 is made up of 13 amino acids. CDR1 is SNHLY, CDR2 FYNNEI, per germline. V lost 3 bases and J lost 7, with 12 bases in between. The CDR3 DNA is TGTGCCAGCAGTGAGCTGGAGGGAGGTGGCTACACCTTC. Its protein is CASSELEGGGYTF.

This clone was detected only a few times. The genes are TRBV7-8 and TRBJ1-2; D not certain. V was trimmed by 1 base and J by 7 bases, leaving 13 bases between them. Germline-derived CDR1 and CDR2 are SGHVS and FQNEAQ. CDR3 length: 14 residues. The DNA of the CDR3 is TGTGCCAGCAGCTTAGATCCCGGAGTCTCTGGCTACACCTTC. This codes for CASSLDPGVSGYTF.

V and J are TRBV4-2 and TRBJ2-3; D is perhaps TRBD1 (7 bases). The CDR3 covers 18 residues. The germline V gene has CDR1 LGHNA and CDR2 YNFKEQ. Deletions cut 0 bases from V and 6 bases from J, with 22 bases between. The DNA for the CDR3 is TGTGCCAGCAGCCAAGATCGCCCGAGGAGGGGGCGAACGGATACGCAGTATTTT. Residues: CASSQDRPRRGRTDTQYF.

The sample holds many counts of this clone. The rearrangement links TRBV6-1 to TRBJ1-3; tentatively, D is TRBD1 (5 bases). Trimming left V 4 bases short and J 2 bases short, with 9 bases between. This CDR3 comprises 14 residues. Per germline, CDR1 MNHNS and CDR2 SASEGT. CDR3 protein: CASSGQFTGNTIYF. CDR3 coding DNA: TGTGCCAGCAGTGGACAGTTCACTGGAAACACCATATATTTT.

The V gene is TRBV10-3, the J gene TRBJ1-1, with D possibly matching TRBD1 (6 bases). V lost 6 bases to trimming and J lost 5 bases, with 10 bases between them. Germline CDR1 reads ENHRY; CDR2 reads SYGVKD. This CDR3 is 12 amino acids long. The CDR3 DNA reads as TGTGCCATCAGGACAGGTCCGACTGAAGCTTTCTTT. It yields the protein CAIRTGPTEAFF.

This clone occurred once. The J gene is TRBJ2-4, the V gene TRBV19; 13 bases match TRBD2. V lost 0 bases and J lost 5; bases outside the gene matches: 4. In germline, CDR1 is LNHDA, CDR2 SQIVND (reference sequence). The CDR3 length is 17 residues. The DNA for the CDR3 is TGTGCCAGTAGTATAGATGGGACTAGCGGGATCCAAAACATTCAGTACTTC. Protein: CASSIDGTSGIQNIQYF.

The rearrangement uses TRBV29-1 and TRBJ2-1, with TRBD2 identical over 8 bases. The CDR3 sequence is 13 residues long. From germline, CDR1 is SQVTM and CDR2 ANQGSEA. J was trimmed by 6 bases and V by 5 bases; bases with no gene match: 6. This chain's CDR3 is CSVKREYTNEQFF. DNA for the CDR3: TGCAGCGTTAAGCGGGAGTATACCAATGAGCAGTTCTTC.

This clone was picked up a small number of times. V usage is TRBV7-3 and J usage is TRBJ2-3, with TRBD2 identical over 10 bases. This CDR3 has 14 residues. Trimming took 5 bases from V and 1 from J; bases not matched to a gene: 0. Germline values: CDR1 SGHTA, CDR2 FQGTGA. The CDR3 sequence is CASSTSGGTDTQYF. The CDR3 DNA reads TGTGCCAGCAGCACTAGCGGGGGCACAGATACGCAGTATTTT. Filled out from reference TRBV7-3 and TRBJ2-3, the complete variable domain reads GAGVSQTPSNKVTEKGKYVELRCDPISGHTALYWYRQSLGQGPEFLIYFQGTGAADDSGLPNDRFFAVRPEGSVSTLKIQRTERGDSAVYLCASSTSGGTDTQYFGPGTRLTVL.

This chain links TRBV6-5 with TRBJ2-1, with no clear D. The V end was cut by 8 bases, the J end by 0 bases, with 11 bases between. Germline CDR1 reads MNHEY; CDR2 reads SVGAGI. CDR3 length: 14 residues. CDR3 sequence: CASGPASSYNEQFF. For the CDR3, the DNA is TGTGCCAGCGGTCCCGCGAGCTCCTACAATGAGCAGTTCTTC.

The rearrangement uses TRBV7-2 and TRBJ1-6; TRBD1 might be the D (5 bases). Trimming took 4 bases from V and 7 from J, leaving 14 bases between them. CDR3 size: 15 residues. Germline values: CDR1 SGHTA, CDR2 FQGNSA. The CDR3 DNA reads as TGTGCCAGCAGCTCCGTCAGGGCAGGGAATTCACCCCTCCACTTT. This translates into CASSSVRAGNSPLHF.

This clone was observed a handful of times. The chain has TRBV19 and TRBJ1-1, with 7 bases fitting TRBD1. V shed 9 bases, J shed 0 bases, and the junction held 7 bases outside the gene matches. Germline assignment: CDR1 LNHDA and CDR2 SQIVND (reference sequence). CDR3 length: 14 residues. CDR3 sequence (DNA): TGTGCCAGCCATTCAGGGGGGTTGAACACTGAAGCTTTCTTT. Translating gives CASHSGGLNTEAFF.

The V call is TRBV27, the J call TRBJ1-2, with 7 nucleotides matching TRBD1. V shed 2 bases and J 6 bases; nucleotides not matched to a gene: 9. The CDR3 runs to 15 residues. The germline V gene encodes CDR1 MNHEY and CDR2 SMNVEV (reference sequence). The CDR3 protein is CASSLRGQGTHGYTF. For the CDR3, the DNA is TGTGCCAGCAGTTTAAGGGGGCAGGGTACCCATGGCTACACCTTC.

The V call is TRBV6-5, the J call TRBJ1-1; D gene ambiguous. The V end was cut by 5 bases, the J end by 4 bases, with 11 bases between. The germline CDR1 and CDR2 sequences are MNHEY and SVGAGI. The CDR3 runs to 13 residues. The CDR3 DNA sequence: TGTGCCAGCAGTGAAGCGCGGGGCACTGAAGCTTTCTTT. Its protein product is CASSEARGTEAFF.

This clone was detected only a few times. This rearrangement joins TRBV9 to TRBJ1-6; D gene ambiguous. In germline, CDR1 is SGDLS, CDR2 YYNGEE. Trimming pared 2 bases from V and 5 bases from J, leaving 11 bases between. This CDR3 region has 15 residues. The CDR3 nucleotides read TGTGCCAGCAGCGTTGGGAGACGGAATAATTCACCCCTCCACTTT. Encoded protein: CASSVGRRNNSPLHF. Supplemented by reference TRBV9 and TRBJ1-6, the full variable domain reads DSGVTQTPKHLITATGQRVTLRCSPRSGDLSVYWYQQSLDQGLQFLIQYYNGEERAKGNILERFSAQQFPDLHSELNLSSLELGDSALYFCASSVGRRNNSPLHFGNGTRLTVT.

The chain employs TRBV7-2 and TRBJ2-7, with 9 bases that match TRBD1. Per the germline V gene, CDR1 is SGHTA and CDR2 is FQGNSA. V dropped 2 bases and J dropped 2; count of bases not matched to a gene: 4. The CDR3 contains 15 residues. The chain's CDR3 is CASSLRQGDPYEQYF. The CDR3 DNA reads as TGTGCCAGCAGCTTAAGACAGGGGGACCCCTACGAGCAGTACTTC.

The V call is TRBV11-2, the J call TRBJ1-5; the D gene is possibly TRBD1 (6 bases). CDR3 size: 15 residues. Germline V gene data show CDR1 as SGHAT and CDR2 as FQNNGV. Deletions cut 5 bases from V and 5 bases from J, with 16 bases between. The CDR3 protein is CASSSVQGRDQPQHF. The DNA of the CDR3 is TGTGCCAGCAGCAGCGTCCAGGGGCGGGATCAGCCCCAGCATTTT.

There are a few counts of this clone. The chain recombines TRBV2 with TRBJ1-2; unclear D gene. This CDR3 has 13 residues. Trimming took 7 bases from V and 6 from J, leaving 15 bases between them. Germline-derived CDR1 and CDR2 are SNHLY and FYNNEI. CDR3 region: CASTIGREDGYTF. The CDR3 DNA is TGTGCCAGCACCATCGGGCGGGAGGATGGCTACACCTTC.

V and J are TRBV4-3 and TRBJ2-5; D is unclear. The J call may not be correct, given that the DNA end is closer to TRBJ2-7. The CDR3 extends over 14 amino acids. Germline loops: CDR1 LGHNA, CDR2 YSLEER. In DNA, the CDR3 is TGCGCCAGCAGCCAAGATTGGGCCTCCTACGAGCAGTACTTC. This translates into CASSQDWASYEQYF.